This TCR beta chain was recovered during a study of CD8 T cells in ankylosing spondylitis. Study observations and caveats: A TCR beta motif made of about 8 highly homologous variants seemed typical of ankylosing spondylitis blood. Reportedly, disease-linked clones are significantly enriched in ankylosing spondylitis patients' matched synovial fluid.

Germline CDR1 reads SQVTM; CDR2 reads ANQGSEA. Between the trimmed V and J ends, which lost 0 bases and 2 bases, there was a span of 12 bases. The CDR3 is 15 residues long. TCRdb itself ran the 5' RACE reads through MiXCR, one entry per CDR3 protein. The table includes about 280,000 distinct CDR3 sequences, about 20% detected once. Of note for this clonotype: Its antigen remains unknown.

Sequencing input: blood, either unsorted or a sorted T cell fraction (not recorded which). This chain uses TRBV29-1 with TRBJ2-3; D may be TRBD2 (5 bases). This TCR derives from a male donor with ankylosing spondylitis or in good health (not recorded which). CDR3 loop: CSVEETGSDTDTQYF. Here the CDR3 DNA reads TGCAGCGTTGAAGAGACGGGGTCGGACACAGATACGCAGTATTTT.